Below, one T cell receptor beta chain is given with its context. The sample originates from a study of blood T cell repertoires in COVID-19. Profiled with immunoSEQ multiplex PCR; TCRdb holds only in-frame clones, not every one. The sample yields approximately 280,000 clones, over 75% seen once. Sequencing was carried out using peripheral blood. This clonotype was obtained from a man in his fifties with active or convalescent COVID-19.

This chain's CDR3 is CASSELSPLYNEQFF. CDR3 bases: TGTGCCAGCAGTGAACTTAGTCCCCTCTACAATGAGCAGTTCTTC. This rearrangement joins TRBV2 to TRBJ2-1; D remains ambiguous. Germline V gene lookup returns CDR1 SNHLY and CDR2 FYNNEI. V was shortened by 2 bases and J by 3 bases, with 11 bases between the two germline ends. This CDR3 spans 15 amino acids.